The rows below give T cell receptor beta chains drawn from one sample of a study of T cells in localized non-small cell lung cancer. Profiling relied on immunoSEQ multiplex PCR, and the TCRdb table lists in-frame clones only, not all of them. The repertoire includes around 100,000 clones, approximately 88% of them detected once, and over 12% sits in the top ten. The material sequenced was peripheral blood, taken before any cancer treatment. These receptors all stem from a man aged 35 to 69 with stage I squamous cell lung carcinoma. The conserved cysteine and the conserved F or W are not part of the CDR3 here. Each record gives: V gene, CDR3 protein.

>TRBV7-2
ASSLDRFSYEQY
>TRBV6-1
ASSEFYNEQF
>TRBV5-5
ASSLDGDSYGYT
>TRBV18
ASSQTAPGPSGNTIY
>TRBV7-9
ASRSDRGRADTQY
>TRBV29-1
SVDGPNRQRLSAIQF
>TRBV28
ASSPQTNRPYGYT
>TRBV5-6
ASTDRVSYGYT
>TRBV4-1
ASSQDWGVRGNEQF
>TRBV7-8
ASSLEGGGAYEQF
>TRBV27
ASSLRRDRSTDTQY
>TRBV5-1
ASSLVGGLGGNTIY
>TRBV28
ASSITANTEAF
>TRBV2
ASRAGTSGGEQY
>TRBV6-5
ASSKDRQFPYGYT
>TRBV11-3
ASSLEFGTGNTGELF
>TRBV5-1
ASRTQGAGETQY
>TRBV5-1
ASSLVRGTETNTEAF
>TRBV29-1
SATRGGVQETQY
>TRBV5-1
ASSPAGGGGPSTDTQY
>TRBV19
ASSITLGSNQPQH
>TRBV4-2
ASSQDLRGVGDT
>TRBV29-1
SVVVGRGSNQPQH
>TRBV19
ASNQRGKSNTGELF
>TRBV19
ASSMGRRDTQY
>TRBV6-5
ASSPLRAAPEQF
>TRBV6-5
ASSWDRNYGYT
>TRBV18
ASSRQGENQPQH
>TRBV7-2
ASSLVLGGEQY
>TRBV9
ASSVGDEQF
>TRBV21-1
ASSDRDRVRCQY
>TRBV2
ATSLDRSGVQPQH
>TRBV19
ASSPDRVNTEAF
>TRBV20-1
SARVGEKLF
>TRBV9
ASSDLRAPSNTGELF
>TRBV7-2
ASSLEPQNRGNQPQH
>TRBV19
ASSGTVTQPQH
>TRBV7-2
ASSYSGTPSTDTQY
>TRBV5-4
ASSSGTGPSGANVLT
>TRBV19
ASSMSHSGNTIY
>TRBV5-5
ASSAGQGYVLT
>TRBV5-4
ASSLQGASTEAF
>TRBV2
ASSSDKIYGYT
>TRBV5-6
ASTDRGLNYGYT
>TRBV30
AWSVRQGVFSYGYT